A selection of T cell receptor beta chains follows, all from one sample in a study of beta chain features in type 1 diabetes. TCRdb's table, derived via immunoSEQ multiplex PCR, lists solely in-frame clones and lacks some. The sample lists about 220,000 clones, roughly a tenth seen once, with 1% to 1.5% in the top ten. The sequenced sample consisted of central memory CD4+ T cells from blood. All receptors derive from a man younger than 30 in good health. The CDR3 runs from the conserved cysteine through the conserved F or W. The D gene is left open where the match is weak. Only part of the rows carry a size: once, few, many, or a class if the clone is expanded.

D gene	V gene	J gene	clone size	CDR3 protein	CDR3 DNA
-	TRBV7-2	TRBJ1-1	-	CASSFDSNTEAFF	TGTGCCAGCAGCTTCGACTCGAACACTGAAGCTTTCTTT
-	TRBV5-1	TRBJ2-1	-	CASSLEDSYNEQFF	TGCGCCAGCAGCTTGGAGGACTCCTACAATGAGCAGTTCTTC
-	TRBV7-8	TRBJ2-7	few	CASSLLLQSYEQYF	TGTGCCAGCAGCCTACTACTACAGTCCTACGAGCAGTACTTC
TRBD2	TRBV7-2	TRBJ2-1	-	CASSPQPSAGGGNEQFF	TGTGCCAGCAGCCCTCAACCCTCAGCGGGAGGAGGCAATGAGCAGTTCTTC
TRBD2	TRBV2	TRBJ2-3	-	CASSEKAGMTTQYF	TGTGCCAGCAGTGAAAAAGCGGGAATGACTACGCAGTATTTT
-	TRBV28	TRBJ2-7	-	CASSLGRAHEQYF	TGTGCCAGCAGTTTAGGCAGGGCCCACGAGCAGTACTTC
-	TRBV9	TRBJ2-1	few	CASSVAGGSYNEQFF	TGTGCCAGCAGCGTAGCCGGTGGCTCCTACAATGAGCAGTTCTTC
-	TRBV6-6	TRBJ2-7	-	CASSPTRAIQAYEQYF	TGTGCCAGCAGTCCTACCCGGGCCATCCAAGCCTACGAGCAGTACTTC
TRBD2	TRBV7-8	TRBJ2-7	-	CASSLWDSGREEYF	TGTGCCAGCAGCTTATGGGACTCAGGCCGGGAGGAGTACTTC
-	TRBV5-4	TRBJ2-1	-	CASSPSGYSIEQFF	TGTGCCAGCAGCCCGAGCGGCTACTCTATTGAGCAGTTCTTC
-	TRBV29-1	TRBJ2-3	-	CSAKSGQTTATDTQYF	TGCAGCGCGAAATCCGGGCAAACAACTGCCACAGATACGCAGTATTTT
TRBD2	TRBV30	TRBJ2-1	few	CAWSVVPSGEQFF	TGTGCCTGGAGTGTAGTGCCTAGCGGTGAGCAGTTCTTC
-	TRBV11-2	TRBJ2-3	few	CASSLDPGRSTDTQYF	TGTGCCAGCAGCTTAGATCCCGGGCGAAGCACAGATACGCAGTATTTT
-	TRBV11-3	TRBJ2-1	-	CASSLGRREQFF	TGTGCCAGCAGCTTAGGTAGAAGGGAGCAGTTCTTC
-	TRBV10-3	TRBJ1-2	-	CAISEPRDDYGYTF	TGTGCCATCAGTGAGCCCAGGGATGACTATGGCTACACCTTC
-	TRBV30	TRBJ1-4	many	CAWRIGATNEKLFF	TGTGCCTGGAGAATCGGGGCAACTAATGAAAAACTGTTTTTT
TRBD2	TRBV4-1	TRBJ2-3	few	CASSPRALAGTSTDTQYF	TGCGCCAGCAGCCCGAGAGCACTAGCGGGGACTAGCACAGATACGCAGTATTTT
TRBD1	TRBV19	TRBJ2-7	-	CASSPRDSSYEQYF	TGTGCCAGTAGTCCCAGGGACAGCTCCTACGAGCAGTACTTC
-	TRBV20-1	TRBJ2-7	-	CSARGDYEQYF	TGCAGTGCCCGGGGCGACTACGAGCAGTACTTC
TRBD2	TRBV10-3	TRBJ2-3	few	CAISVSGMVQDTQYF	TGTGCCATCAGTGTCAGCGGGATGGTTCAGGATACGCAGTATTTT
TRBD2	TRBV19	TRBJ2-7	many	CASSIGLAGTYEQYF	TGTGCCAGTAGTATAGGCCTAGCGGGAACCTACGAGCAGTACTTC
TRBD2	TRBV5-4	TRBJ2-1	-	CASSSRLAGYNEQFF	TGTGCCAGCAGCTCCCGACTAGCGGGCTACAATGAGCAGTTCTTC
-	TRBV10-3	TRBJ1-1	-	CAIRPGTGNTEAFF	TGTGCCATCAGGCCCGGGACGGGGAACACTGAAGCTTTCTTT
TRBD1	TRBV10-3	TRBJ1-4	few	CAISANRQGPPATNEKLFF	TGTGCCATCAGTGCTAACCGACAGGGGCCCCCTGCAACTAATGAAAAACTGTTTTTT
TRBD2	TRBV4-1	TRBJ2-5	many	CASSRGLAGKAAGETQYF	TGCGCCAGCAGCCGTGGACTAGCGGGAAAGGCGGCTGGAGAGACCCAGTACTTC
-	TRBV7-9	TRBJ1-3	many	CASTVYGGVSGNTIYF	TGTGCCAGCACGGTTTACGGGGGTGTTTCTGGAAACACCATATATTTT
-	TRBV7-3	TRBJ2-3	few	CASTRGTSRTDTQYF	TGTGCCAGCACCCGGGGGACGAGTCGCACAGATACGCAGTATTTT
-	TRBV9	TRBJ1-2	-	CASSGAPGGGDTF	TGTGCCAGCAGCGGGGCGCCGGGAGGCGGTGACACCTTC
-	TRBV2	TRBJ2-7	-	CASSYIYEQYF	TGTGCCAGCAGTTATATCTACGAGCAGTACTTC
-	TRBV2	TRBJ2-3	few	CATKARPSTDTQYF	TGTGCCACCAAAGCTAGACCTAGCACAGATACGCAGTATTTT
TRBD1	TRBV7-3	TRBJ2-3	-	CASSFTGGTDTQYF	TGTGCCAGCAGCTTCACAGGGGGCACAGATACGCAGTATTTT
-	TRBV6-5	TRBJ2-3	few	CASSTRISTDTQYF	TGTGCCAGCAGCACTAGAATTTCCACAGATACGCAGTATTTT
TRBD2	TRBV6-5	TRBJ2-7	few	CASSTRTSGRGEQYF	TGTGCCAGCAGCACCCGGACTAGCGGGAGGGGCGAGCAGTACTTC
-	TRBV5-4	TRBJ2-2	few	CASSQTGLVTGELFF	TGTGCCAGCAGCCAAACAGGGTTGGTCACCGGGGAGCTGTTTTTT
TRBD1	TRBV29-1	TRBJ2-2	-	CSATGTGKTGELFF	TGCAGCGCCACCGGGACAGGGAAAACCGGGGAGCTGTTTTTT